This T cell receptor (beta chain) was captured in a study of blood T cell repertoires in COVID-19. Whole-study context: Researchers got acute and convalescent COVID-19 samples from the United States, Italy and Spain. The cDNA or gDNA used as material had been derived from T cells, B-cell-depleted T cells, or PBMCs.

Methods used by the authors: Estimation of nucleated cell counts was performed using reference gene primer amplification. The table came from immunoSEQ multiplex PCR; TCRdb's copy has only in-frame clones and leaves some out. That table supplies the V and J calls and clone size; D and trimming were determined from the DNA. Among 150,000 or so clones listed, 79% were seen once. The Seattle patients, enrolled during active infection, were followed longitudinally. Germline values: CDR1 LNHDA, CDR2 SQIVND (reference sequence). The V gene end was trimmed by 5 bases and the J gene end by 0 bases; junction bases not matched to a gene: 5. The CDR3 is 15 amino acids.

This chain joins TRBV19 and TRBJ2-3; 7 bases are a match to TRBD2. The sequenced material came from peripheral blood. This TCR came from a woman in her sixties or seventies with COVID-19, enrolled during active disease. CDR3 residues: CASSPASGSTDTQYF. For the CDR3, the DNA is TGTGCCAGTAGTCCTGCTAGCGGTAGCACAGATACGCAGTATTTT.